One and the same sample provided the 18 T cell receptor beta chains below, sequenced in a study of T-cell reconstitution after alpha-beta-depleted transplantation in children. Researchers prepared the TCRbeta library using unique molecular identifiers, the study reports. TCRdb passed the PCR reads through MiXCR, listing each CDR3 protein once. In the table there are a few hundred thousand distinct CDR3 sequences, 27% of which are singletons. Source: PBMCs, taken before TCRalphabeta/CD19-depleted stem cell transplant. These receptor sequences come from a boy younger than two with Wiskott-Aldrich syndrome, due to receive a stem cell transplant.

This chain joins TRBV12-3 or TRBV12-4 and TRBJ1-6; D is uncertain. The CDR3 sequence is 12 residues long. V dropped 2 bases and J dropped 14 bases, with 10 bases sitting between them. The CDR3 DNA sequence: TGTGCCAGCAGTTTAACATTGGGGTCCCTCCACTTT. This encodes CASSLTLGSLHF.

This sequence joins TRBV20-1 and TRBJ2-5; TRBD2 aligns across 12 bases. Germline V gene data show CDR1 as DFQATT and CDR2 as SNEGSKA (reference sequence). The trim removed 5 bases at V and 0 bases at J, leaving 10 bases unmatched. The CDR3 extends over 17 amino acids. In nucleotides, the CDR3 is TGCAGTGCTCGGGAGACTAGCGGGAGTTACTACCAAGAGACCCAGTACTTC. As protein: CSARETSGSYYQETQYF.

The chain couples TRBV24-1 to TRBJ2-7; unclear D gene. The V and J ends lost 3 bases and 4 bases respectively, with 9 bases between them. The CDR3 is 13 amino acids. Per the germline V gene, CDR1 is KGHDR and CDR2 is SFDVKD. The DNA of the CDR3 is TGTGCCACCAGTGATCCAGGTAGATACGAGCAGTACTTC. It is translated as CATSDPGRYEQYF.

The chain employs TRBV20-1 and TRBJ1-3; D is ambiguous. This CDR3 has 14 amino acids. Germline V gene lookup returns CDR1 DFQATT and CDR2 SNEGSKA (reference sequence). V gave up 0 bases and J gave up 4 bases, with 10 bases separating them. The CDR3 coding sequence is TGCAGTGCTAGAGAAAGGGTTTCGGGAAACACCATATATTTT. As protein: CSARERVSGNTIYF.

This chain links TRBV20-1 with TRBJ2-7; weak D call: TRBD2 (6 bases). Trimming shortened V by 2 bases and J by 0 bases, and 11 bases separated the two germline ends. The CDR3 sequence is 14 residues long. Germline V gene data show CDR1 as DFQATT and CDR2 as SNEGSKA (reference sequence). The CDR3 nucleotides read TGCAGTGCTAGACTCGGGGGTACCTCCTACGAGCAGTACTTC. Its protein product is CSARLGGTSYEQYF.

CDR3 sequence (DNA): TGCAGCGTTGCCGGGGGCCAAGAGACCCAGTACTTC. Translation: CSVAGGQETQYF. The V and J genes are TRBV29-1 and TRBJ2-5; D may be TRBD2 (6 bases). V lost 4 bases to trimming and J lost 1 base, with 7 bases between them. The CDR3 runs to 12 residues. The germline gives CDR1 SQVTM, CDR2 ANQGSEA.

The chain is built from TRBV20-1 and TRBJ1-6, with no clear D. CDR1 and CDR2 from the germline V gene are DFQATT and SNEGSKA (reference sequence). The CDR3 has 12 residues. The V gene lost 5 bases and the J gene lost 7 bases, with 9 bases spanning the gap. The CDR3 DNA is TGCAGTGCTCCTCCGGAAAATTCACCCCTCCACTTT. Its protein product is CSAPPENSPLHF.

The chain's CDR3 is CSAHRPGQRNTEAFF. As DNA, the CDR3 is TGCAGTGCTCATCGCCCGGGACAGAGGAACACTGAAGCTTTCTTT. The V call is TRBV20-1, the J call TRBJ1-1, with 7 bases aligning to TRBD1. The junction had 10 bases not matched to a gene; V was cut back by 5 bases and J by 1 base. The CDR3 spans 15 residues. From germline, CDR1 is DFQATT and CDR2 SNEGSKA (reference sequence).

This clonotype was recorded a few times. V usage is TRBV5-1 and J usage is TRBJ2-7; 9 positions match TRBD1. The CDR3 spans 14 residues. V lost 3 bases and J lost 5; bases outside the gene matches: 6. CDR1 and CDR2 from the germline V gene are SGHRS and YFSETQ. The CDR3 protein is CASSYGTGNHEQYF. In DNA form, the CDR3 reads TGCGCCAGCAGCTACGGGACAGGGAATCACGAGCAGTACTTC.

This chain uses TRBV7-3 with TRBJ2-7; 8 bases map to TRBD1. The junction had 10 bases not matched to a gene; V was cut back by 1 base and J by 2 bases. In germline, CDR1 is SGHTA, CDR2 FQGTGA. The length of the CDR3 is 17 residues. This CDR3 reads CASSLRQGLLIPYEQYF. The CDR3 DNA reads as TGTGCCAGCAGCTTAAGACAGGGGCTTTTGATCCCCTACGAGCAGTACTTC. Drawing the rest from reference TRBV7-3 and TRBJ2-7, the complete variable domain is GAGVSQTPSNKVTEKGKYVELRCDPISGHTALYWYRQSLGQGPEFLIYFQGTGAADDSGLPNDRFFAVRPEGSVSTLKIQRTERGDSAVYLCASSLRQGLLIPYEQYFGPGTRLTVT.

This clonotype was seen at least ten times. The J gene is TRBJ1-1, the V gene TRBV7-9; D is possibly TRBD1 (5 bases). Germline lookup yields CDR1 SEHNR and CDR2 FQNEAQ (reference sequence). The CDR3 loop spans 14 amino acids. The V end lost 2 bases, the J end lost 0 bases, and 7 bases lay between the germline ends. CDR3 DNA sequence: TGTGCCAGCAGCTTATCAGGGATGAACACTGAAGCTTTCTTT. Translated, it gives CASSLSGMNTEAFF.

CDR3 in DNA: TGTGCCAGCAGCCTACAGAGCGGGAGGTGGTCCTACGAGCAGTACTTC. Its protein product is CASSLQSGRWSYEQYF. This chain joins TRBV7-2 and TRBJ2-7; 9 bases are shared with TRBD2. CDR3 length: 16 amino acids. After removal of 5 bases from V and 1 base from J, the junction contained 9 bases not matched to a gene. Germline V gives CDR1 SGHTA, CDR2 FQGNSA.

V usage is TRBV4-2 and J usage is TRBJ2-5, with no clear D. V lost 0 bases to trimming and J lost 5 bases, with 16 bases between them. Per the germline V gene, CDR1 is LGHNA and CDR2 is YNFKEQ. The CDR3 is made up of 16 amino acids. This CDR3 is CASSQDRWLGAETQYF. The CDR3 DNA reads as TGTGCCAGCAGCCAAGATAGGTGGCTAGGAGCGGAGACCCAGTACTTC.

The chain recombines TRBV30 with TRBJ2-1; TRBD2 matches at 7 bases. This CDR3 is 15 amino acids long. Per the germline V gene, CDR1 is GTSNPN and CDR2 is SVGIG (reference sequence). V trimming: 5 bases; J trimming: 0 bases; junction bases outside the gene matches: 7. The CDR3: CAWGAGASSYNEQFF. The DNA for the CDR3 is TGTGCCTGGGGTGCGGGAGCAAGCTCCTACAATGAGCAGTTCTTC.

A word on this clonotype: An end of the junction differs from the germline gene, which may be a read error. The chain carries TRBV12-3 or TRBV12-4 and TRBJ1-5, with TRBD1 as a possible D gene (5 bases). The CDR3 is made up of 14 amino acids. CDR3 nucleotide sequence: TGTGCCATCAGTCGACAGATAGGCAATCAGCCCCAGCATTTT. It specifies CAISRQIGNQPQHF.

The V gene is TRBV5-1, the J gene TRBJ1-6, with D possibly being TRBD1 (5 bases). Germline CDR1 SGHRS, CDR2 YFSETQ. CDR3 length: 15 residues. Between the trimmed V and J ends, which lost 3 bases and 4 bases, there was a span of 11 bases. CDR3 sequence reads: CASSSTGGYNSPLHF. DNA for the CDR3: TGCGCCAGCAGCTCGACGGGGGGGTATAATTCACCCCTCCACTTT.

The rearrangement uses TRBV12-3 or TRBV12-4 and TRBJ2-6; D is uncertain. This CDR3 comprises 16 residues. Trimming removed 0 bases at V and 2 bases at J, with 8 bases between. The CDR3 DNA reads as TGTGCCAGCAGTTTAGCGCTAAGGGCTGGGGCCAACGTCCTGACTTTC. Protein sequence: CASSLALRAGANVLTF.

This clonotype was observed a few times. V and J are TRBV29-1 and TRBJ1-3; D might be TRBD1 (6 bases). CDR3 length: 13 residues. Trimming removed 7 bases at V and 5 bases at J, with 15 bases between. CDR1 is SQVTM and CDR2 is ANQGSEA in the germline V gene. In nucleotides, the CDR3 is TGCAGCGGCCTCAGGGGCGATCGAAACACCATATATTTT. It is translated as CSGLRGDRNTIYF. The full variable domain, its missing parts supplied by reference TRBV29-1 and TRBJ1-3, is SAVISQKPSRDICQRGTSLTIQCQVDSQVTMMFWYRQQPGQSLTLIATANQGSEATYESGFVIDKFPISRPNLTFSTLTVSNMSPEDSSIYLCSGLRGDRNTIYFGEGSWLTVV.